This T cell receptor (beta chain) was documented in a study of OX40 agonist ivuxolimab in advanced cancers. The CDR3 is 10 residues long. Germline values: CDR1 LNHDA, CDR2 SQIVND (reference sequence). Deletions cut 7 bases from V and 6 bases from J, with 4 bases between. This clone occurred many times. TCRdb's table, derived via immunoSEQ multiplex PCR, lists solely in-frame clones and lacks some. Of roughly 64,000 clones listed, 80% to 85% are singletons. The sample was CD4+ or CD8+ T cells sorted from blood, taken in a trial of the OX40 agonist ivuxolimab. V gene TRBV19 combines with J gene TRBJ1-5; D is ambiguous. The origin of this receptor is an adult with an advanced solid tumor such as melanoma, head and neck, liver or kidney cancer. CDR3 region: CASNSQPQHF. The CDR3 DNA sequence: TGTGCCAGTAATTCTCAGCCCCAGCATTTT.